The rows below give T cell receptor beta chains drawn from one sample of a study of shared clonotypes between healthy human individuals. TCRdb's table, derived via immunoSEQ multiplex PCR, lists solely in-frame clones and lacks some. The sample carries about 2.2 million clones, 93% recorded once. The sample comprised naive CD8+ T cells from PBMCs. Every receptor here comes from a man between 18 and 29 years old in good health. Some clones in this sample may be carry-over from other donors' samples. Each CDR3 is given without its conserved first and last residue.

>TRBV13|TRBJ2-7
ASSPPRTDTYEQY
>TRBV5-1|TRBJ2-7
ASSTDTEQY
>TRBV9|TRBJ2-2
ASSDPGVTGELF
>TRBV5-1|TRBJ1-2
ASSLGSGGYYGYT
>TRBV27|TRBJ1-1
ASSLSGVQVWNTEAF
>TRBV29-1|TRBJ2-5
SVADAGAQY
>TRBV7-6|TRBJ2-7
ASSPFTGEVYEQY
>TRBV6-6|TRBJ1-5
ASSWDRGGEGPQH
>TRBV7-9|TRBJ2-1
ASSLTGEQF
>TRBV5-6|TRBJ2-7
ASSGGEYEQY
>TRBV6-1|TRBJ1-5
ASSEVVSVVDNQPQH
>TRBV7-8|TRBJ2-1
ASSDTTGDDEQF
>TRBV7-6|TRBJ2-2
ASSLSVGANTGELF
>TRBV4-3|TRBJ2-3
ASSQEDRETDTQY
>TRBV27|TRBJ2-7
ASSLLGGRNDEQY
>TRBV28|TRBJ2-5
ASSSRRETQY
>TRBV6-1|TRBJ2-1
ASREPGGPGNEQF
>TRBV14|TRBJ1-2
ASSRSKGLPAYGYT
>TRBV5-1|TRBJ2-5
ASSLGQGTQETQY
>TRBV6-6|TRBJ2-7
ASSSLGTALSEQY
>TRBV27|TRBJ1-2
ASSPRDRGPYDGYT
>TRBV6-5|TRBJ2-7
ASSLRARGSYEQY
>TRBV7-2|TRBJ2-3
ASGDRTQDTQY
>TRBV6-5|TRBJ2-2
ASSEPGSNGELF
>TRBV7-9|TRBJ2-7
ASSFAGRSSYEQY
>TRBV5-1|TRBJ2-7
ASSLGTGLSYEQY
>TRBV29-1|TRBJ2-7
SVVGPYTEQY
>TRBV11-2|TRBJ2-7
ASSTLLASSSYEQY
>TRBV28|TRBJ2-1
ASSLLPRGSNEQF
>TRBV6-4|TRBJ1-2
ASSDRGHGYT
>TRBV4-1|TRBJ2-3
ASSQVGGSPDTQY
>TRBV30|TRBJ2-7
AWSVGAYEQY
>TRBV4-1|TRBJ1-2
ASSQDIAVSYGYT
>TRBV19|TRBJ2-7
ASSIGRGRRWEQY
>TRBV9|TRBJ2-3
ASSVATSGRVDTQY
>TRBV2|TRBJ2-3
ASRDGLAIQTDTQY
>TRBV27|TRBJ2-1
ASKGLRQLGDEQF
>TRBV4-1|TRBJ1-1
ASSQAYGGGRTEAF
>TRBV11-1|TRBJ1-2
ASGGQAGGYGYT
>TRBV7-9|TRBJ2-3
ASHTRLAGPTGTDTQY
>TRBV28|TRBJ2-2
ASTLFLGTNTGELF
>TRBV5-6|TRBJ2-7
ASSFIGNYEQY
>TRBV4-2|TRBJ2-1
ASSQFGPTGTPIDNEQF
>TRBV7-9|TRBJ1-4
ASTLFNEKLF
>TRBV19|TRBJ1-2
ASLSEGAYGYT